This T cell receptor (beta chain) was observed in a study of blood T cells in healthy people across ages. Each donor supplied about 9.6 milliliters of peripheral blood. Sample-barcoded 5' priming and a J-beta primer mix drove a second PCR of 7 to 11 cycles. TCRdb analysed the 5' RACE reads with MiXCR anew, one entry per CDR3 protein. The data hold about a million distinct CDR3 sequences, with roughly 51% observed a single time. Study-wide points: Roughly linearly, TCR beta diversity per million T cells fell as age increased. As naive T cell percentage varied, TCR beta diversity correlated strongly with it.

Regarding this clonotype: The antigen remains undetermined.

The sequenced sample consisted of blood. The clonotype originates from a woman aged 60-75 years in good health.

The CDR3, as DNA: TGTGCCAGCAGCTCAACGACACAGGGAGCCATCTCTGGGGCCAACGTCCTGACTTTC. It encodes CASSSTTQGAISGANVLTF. V usage is TRBV7-9 and J usage is TRBJ2-6, with a possible D match to TRBD1 (6 bases). The V gene lost 4 bases and the J gene lost 0 bases, with 19 bases spanning the gap. Germline V gene sequence: CDR1 SEHNR, CDR2 FQNEAQ (reference sequence). The CDR3 length is 19 residues.